The clone carrying this T cell receptor (beta chain) showed up just a few times. Germline loops: CDR1 MNHNY, CDR2 SVGAGI (reference sequence). The CDR3 is 12 amino acids. V was shortened by 6 bases and J by 5 bases, with 10 bases between the two germline ends. These data are taken from a study of blood T cell repertoires in COVID-19. Only in-frame clones appear in the TCRdb table, and some are missing; sequencing was by immunoSEQ multiplex PCR. The sample has about 150,000 clones; 65% to 90% are singletons. The sequencing sample was made of peripheral blood. The sequence derives from a man aged 70-80 years with acute or convalescent COVID-19. The chain employs TRBV6-6 and TRBJ1-1, with D possibly being TRBD1 (6 bases). The CDR3 DNA sequence: TGTGCCAGCAGAGGACAGTATACTGAAGCTTTCTTT. Translating gives CASRGQYTEAFF.